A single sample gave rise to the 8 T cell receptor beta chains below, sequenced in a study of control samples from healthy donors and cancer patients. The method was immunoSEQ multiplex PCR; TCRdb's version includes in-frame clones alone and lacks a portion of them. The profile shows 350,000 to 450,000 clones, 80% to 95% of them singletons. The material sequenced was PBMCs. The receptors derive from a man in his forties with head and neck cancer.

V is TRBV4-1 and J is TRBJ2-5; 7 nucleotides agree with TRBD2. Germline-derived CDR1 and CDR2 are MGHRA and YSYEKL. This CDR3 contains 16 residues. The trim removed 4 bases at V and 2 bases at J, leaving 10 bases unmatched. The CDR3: CASSLSGLLGQETQYF. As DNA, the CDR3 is TGCGCCAGCAGCCTTAGCGGGCTACTAGGGCAAGAGACCCAGTACTTC.

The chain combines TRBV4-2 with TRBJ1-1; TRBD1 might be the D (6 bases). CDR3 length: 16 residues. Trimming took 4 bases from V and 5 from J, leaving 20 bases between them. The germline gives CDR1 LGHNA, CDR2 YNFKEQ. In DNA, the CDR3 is TGTGCCAGCAGCCCTGGACAGAGGGGAAGGAGGACTGAAGCTTTCTTT. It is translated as CASSPGQRGRRTEAFF.

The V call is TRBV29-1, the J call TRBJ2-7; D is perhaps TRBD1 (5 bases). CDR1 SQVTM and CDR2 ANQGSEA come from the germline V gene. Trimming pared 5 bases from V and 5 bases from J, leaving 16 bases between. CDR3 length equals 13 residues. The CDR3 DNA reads TGCAGCGTTAGCTACCCAGGGATAGACGAGCAGTACTTC. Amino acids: CSVSYPGIDEQYF.

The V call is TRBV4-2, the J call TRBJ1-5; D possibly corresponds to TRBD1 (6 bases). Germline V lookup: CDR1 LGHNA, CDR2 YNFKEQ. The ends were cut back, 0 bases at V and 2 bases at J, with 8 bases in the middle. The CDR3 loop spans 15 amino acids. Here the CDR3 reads CASSQDAGGNQPQHF. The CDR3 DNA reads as TGTGCCAGCAGCCAAGATGCAGGGGGCAATCAGCCCCAGCATTTT.

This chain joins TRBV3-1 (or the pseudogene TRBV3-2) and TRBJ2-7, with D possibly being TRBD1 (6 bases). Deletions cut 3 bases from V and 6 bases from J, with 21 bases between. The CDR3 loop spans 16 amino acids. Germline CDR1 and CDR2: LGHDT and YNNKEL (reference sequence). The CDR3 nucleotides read TGTGCCAGCAGCCACTATGGGGGTCTGAGGGGGATCGAGCAGTACTTC. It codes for CASSHYGGLRGIEQYF.

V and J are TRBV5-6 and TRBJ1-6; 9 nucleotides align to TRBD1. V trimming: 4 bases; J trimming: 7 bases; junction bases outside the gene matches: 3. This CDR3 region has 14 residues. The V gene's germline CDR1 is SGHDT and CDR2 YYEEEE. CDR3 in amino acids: CASSRDRGNSPLHF. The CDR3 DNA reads TGTGCCAGCAGCCGTGACAGGGGGAATTCACCCCTCCACTTT.

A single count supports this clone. The CDR3 sequence is CASSPDNQGGETQYF. In nucleotides, the CDR3 is TGTGCCAGCTCACCTGACAATCAGGGAGGTGAGACCCAGTACTTC. The chain employs TRBV18 and TRBJ2-5; the D gene is possibly TRBD2 (6 bases). The length of the CDR3 is 15 residues. From germline, CDR1 is KGHSH and CDR2 LQKENI. The germline V and J ends were trimmed by 3 bases and 5 bases, with 16 bases remaining between them.

CDR3 in DNA: TGTGCCAGCAGCCCGGAGGACAGGGCCAATCAGCCCCAGCATTTT. Its translation is CASSPEDRANQPQHF. V is TRBV9 and J is TRBJ1-5; TRBD1 aligns across 8 bases. CDR3 length equals 15 residues. The germline gives CDR1 SGDLS, CDR2 YYNGEE. V dropped 4 bases and J dropped 3; count of bases not matched to a gene: 6.